At least ten counts were recorded for the clone carrying this TCR beta chain. The target antigen is unknown. In germline, CDR1 is SGHTA, CDR2 FQGNSA. The CDR3 length is 14 residues. V dropped 5 bases and J dropped 8 bases, with 18 bases sitting between them. This specimen belongs to a study of T cells in Graves' hyperthyroidism and ophthalmopathy. Study-level results: A 13 V-J signature model discriminated ophthalmopathy versus stable hyperthyroidism.

Amplified TCR beta CDR3 regions came from RNA transcripts. When the TCR CDR3 underwent first-round RT-PCR, the HTBI primer set was used. MiXCR, run by TCRdb on the multiplex PCR reads, gives a single entry per CDR3 protein. The data hold roughly 160,000 distinct CDR3 sequences, with roughly 10% observed a single time. The rearrangement links TRBV7-2 to TRBJ1-2, with TRBD1 as a possible D gene (6 bases). The sequenced sample consisted of blood. The clonotype comes from a woman aged 18-35 years with Graves' hyperthyroidism that later progressed to Graves' ophthalmopathy. The DNA for the CDR3 is TGTGCCAGCAGCATTCTAGCTACAGGGACAGGCTACACCTTC. It encodes CASSILATGTGYTF.